A selection of T cell receptor beta chains follows, all from one sample in a study of blood T cell repertoires in COVID-19. Profiling relied on immunoSEQ multiplex PCR, and the TCRdb table lists in-frame clones only, not all of them. Of tens of thousands of clones listed, 85% to 90% were seen once; the top ten hold roughly 5%. Sequencing input: peripheral blood. These receptors were collected from a man older than 75 with acute or convalescent COVID-19. Each CDR3 is given with its conserved first and last residue.

v_call,j_call,cdr3_aa
TRBV6-2/TRBV6-3,TRBJ1-1,CASSYSGFTEAFF
TRBV11-2,TRBJ2-7,CASSEGTASYEQYF
TRBV27,TRBJ2-1,CASLASGPYYNEQFF
TRBV6-4,TRBJ1-2,CASSEGTGGGYGYTF
TRBV5-1,TRBJ2-7,CASSFLPGRASGGSYEQYF
TRBV7-2,TRBJ2-5,CASNLGQGKTQYF
TRBV11-1,TRBJ2-2,CASSPRNRGTGELFF
TRBV10-3,TRBJ2-3,CAISNRQGGDTQYF
TRBV19,TRBJ1-2,CASSMGGGRANYGYTF
TRBV30,TRBJ2-3,CAWSGLATDTQYF
TRBV11-3,TRBJ1-2,CASSTGEGYGYTF
TRBV10-3,TRBJ1-4,CAIGRVGEKLFF
TRBV18,TRBJ2-7,CASSPPGQGIFEQYF
TRBV11-3,TRBJ2-2,CASSLSGISTGELFF
TRBV3-1/TRBV3-2,TRBJ1-3,CASSQAYRAGNTIYF
TRBV5-5,TRBJ1-2,CASSFGQSNYGYTF
TRBV7-9,TRBJ2-5,CASSLEVGGFQETQYF
TRBV30,TRBJ2-1,CAWSTQRGGYNEQFF
TRBV7-2,TRBJ2-4,CASSLGLNRALAKNIQYF
TRBV18,TRBJ2-3,CASSPQGTLATDTQYF
TRBV10-3,TRBJ1-1,CAIRSGGADTEAFF
TRBV7-8,TRBJ1-2,CASSLAQRGYTF
TRBV5-4,TRBJ2-7,CASSPRGYEQYF
TRBV6-5,TRBJ2-7,CASSYSSASGVYEQYF
TRBV5-6,TRBJ2-6,CASSLKDRVTTGANVLTF
TRBV6-5,TRBJ2-3,CASSYSASTDTQYF
TRBV19,TRBJ2-5,CASSITGVGETQYF
TRBV30,TRBJ2-7,CASDKVYEQYF
TRBV6-2/TRBV6-3,TRBJ2-1,CASSLLAGVFGEQFF
TRBV9,TRBJ2-2,CASSVDGTSGTGELFF
TRBV5-1,TRBJ1-6,CASSMQGGYSPLHF
TRBV5-4,TRBJ1-2,CASTPSGTGGLGYTF
TRBV6-5,TRBJ2-7,CASAHPSVSYEQYF
TRBV29-1,TRBJ2-5,CSVSGLAGQETQYF
TRBV7-3,TRBJ2-5,CASSSTTGVQETQYF
TRBV4-3,TRBJ2-3,CASSQDGDSGGADTQYF